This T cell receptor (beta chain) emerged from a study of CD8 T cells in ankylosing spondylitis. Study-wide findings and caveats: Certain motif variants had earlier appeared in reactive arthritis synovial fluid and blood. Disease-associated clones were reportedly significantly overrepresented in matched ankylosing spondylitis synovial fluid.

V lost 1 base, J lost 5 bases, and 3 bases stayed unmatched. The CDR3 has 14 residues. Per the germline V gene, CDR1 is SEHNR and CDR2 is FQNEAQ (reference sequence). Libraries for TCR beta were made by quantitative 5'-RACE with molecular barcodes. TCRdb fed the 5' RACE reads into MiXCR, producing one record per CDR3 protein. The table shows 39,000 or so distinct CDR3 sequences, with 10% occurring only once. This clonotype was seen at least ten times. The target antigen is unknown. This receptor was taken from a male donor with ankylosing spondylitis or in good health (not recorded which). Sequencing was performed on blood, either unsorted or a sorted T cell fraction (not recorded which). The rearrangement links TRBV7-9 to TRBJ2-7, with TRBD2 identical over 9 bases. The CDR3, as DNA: TGTGCCAGCAGCTTAGGACCTAGCGGGAACGAGCAGTACTTC. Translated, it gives CASSLGPSGNEQYF.